This section outlines one TCR beta chain sequence together with its context. Its antigen is still unknown. The V end lost 5 bases, the J end lost 9 bases, and 11 bases lay between the germline ends. The germline V gene has CDR1 SGHRS and CDR2 YFSETQ. This CDR3 is built from 12 residues. TCRdb itself ran the reads through MiXCR, one entry per CDR3 protein. The table shows 60,000 to 75,000 distinct CDR3 sequences, with about 20% occurring only once. These data originate in a study of type 1 regulatory T cells. Study-level information: T-allo10 is an in vitro-generated, Tr1-enriched CD4 T cell product specific for alloantigen.

Overall study findings and caveats: Type 1 regulatory T cells had a more restricted TCR repertoire than non-type 1 regulatory T cells.

Sequenced input: cultured type 1 regulatory T (Tr1) cells, either the whole culture or a sorted fraction (not recorded which). The receptor's source is a human donor in good health. This sequence joins TRBV5-1 and TRBJ2-2; D is perhaps TRBD1 or TRBD2 (5 bases each). The CDR3 coding sequence is TGCGCCAGCAGGGGGGACGGTCGGGAGCTGTTTTTT. It yields the protein CASRGDGRELFF.